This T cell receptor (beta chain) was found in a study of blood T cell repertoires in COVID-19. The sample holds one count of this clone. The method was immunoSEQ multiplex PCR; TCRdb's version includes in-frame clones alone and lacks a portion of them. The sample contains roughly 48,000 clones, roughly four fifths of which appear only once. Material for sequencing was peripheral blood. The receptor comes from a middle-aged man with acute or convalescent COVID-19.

The CDR3 sequence: CASFRTANTEAFF. In DNA form, the CDR3 reads TGTGCCAGCTTCCGAACTGCGAACACTGAAGCTTTCTTT. This chain connects TRBV27 to TRBJ1-1; D gene uncertain. This CDR3 is built from 13 residues. V was pared by 8 bases and J by 1 base, with 11 bases between. Looked up from germline, CDR1 is MNHEY and CDR2 is SMNVEV (reference sequence).